The T cell receptor (beta chain) described here comes from a study of identical twins. Study-level results: Abundant cord blood beta clonotypes carried fewer insertions; memory repertoires showed none. Out-of-frame alpha sequences common to twins exhibited a surplus of low generation probability. Cross-sectional statistics, not tracking of the same donors, supported the conclusions.

With template switching, a universal primer site was added, and the cDNA carried unique molecular identifiers. MiXCR was run by TCRdb on the 5' RACE reads, yielding one entry per CDR3 protein. The sample lists some 600,000 distinct CDR3 sequences; about 7.1% were seen once. For this clonotype: The antigen remains undetermined.

These records were also assigned to another study, of yellow fever vaccine responses in identical twins.

The sequence derives from a woman in her late teens or twenties in good health. Sequencing was carried out using PBMCs.

CDR3 bases: TGTGCCAGCAGCGTAGTGGGTAGCGGGACGTTAGATACGCAGTATTTT. It codes for CASSVVGSGTLDTQYF. The chain is built from TRBV9 and TRBJ2-3; 8 nucleotides line up with TRBD2. From germline, CDR1 is SGDLS and CDR2 YYNGEE. J lost 5 bases, V lost 0 bases, and 8 bases had no gene match. CDR3 length equals 16 residues. Full variable domain (outside the CDR3, taken from reference TRBV9 and TRBJ2-3): DSGVTQTPKHLITATGQRVTLRCSPRSGDLSVYWYQQSLDQGLQFLIQYYNGEERAKGNILERFSAQQFPDLHSELNLSSLELGDSALYFCASSVVGSGTLDTQYFGPGTRLTVL.